This T cell receptor (beta chain) was captured by sequencing in a study of chronic HIV infection and antiretroviral therapy. This clonotype was found a few times. TCRdb independently ran MiXCR on the 5' RACE reads; one entry per CDR3 protein. The sample gives approximately 30,000 distinct CDR3 sequences, around 8.6% of which show up once; over 2% is in the top ten. Trimming shortened V by 0 bases and J by 4 bases, and 10 bases separated the two germline ends. Germline V gene data show CDR1 as SGHAT and CDR2 as FQNNGV. There are 15 residues in the CDR3. The rearrangement uses TRBV11-2 and TRBJ1-5; D remains unclear. This receptor was taken from an adult who had HIV and had not received antiretroviral therapy, or was an uninfected healthy control (not recorded which). Material for sequencing was peripheral blood. CDR3: CASSLDRRGNQPQHF. In DNA form, the CDR3 reads TGTGCCAGCAGCTTAGATCGTCGGGGAAATCAGCCCCAGCATTTT.